The rows below give T cell receptor beta chains drawn from one sample of a study of blood T cell repertoires in COVID-19. The table came from immunoSEQ multiplex PCR; TCRdb's copy has only in-frame clones and leaves some out. The repertoire includes around 50,000 clones, around nine tenths of them detected once, and approximately 5% sits in the top ten. Sample: peripheral blood. All receptors derive from a man in his 70s with acute or convalescent COVID-19. The CDR3 runs from the conserved cysteine through the conserved F or W. The D gene is left open where the match is weak. Size values are once, few and many counts, or a class for expanded clones, and some rows have none.

v_call	clone_size	d_call	cdr3_length	j_call	cdr3_aa	cdr3_nt
TRBV27	once	-	13	TRBJ2-5	CASSFVFQETQYF	TGTGCCAGCAGTTTTGTATTCCAAGAGACCCAGTACTTC
TRBV3-1/TRBV3-2	-	-	16	TRBJ2-1	CASSQGVGSSYNEQFF	TGTGCCAGCAGCCAAGGGGTCGGGAGCTCCTACAATGAGCAGTTCTTC
TRBV18	once	-	12	TRBJ1-1	CASSPSQGEAFF	TGTGCCAGCTCACCCAGCCAGGGTGAAGCTTTCTTT
TRBV6-2/TRBV6-3	-	TRBD2	15	TRBJ2-1	CASSYGPSGGYEQFF	TGTGCCAGCAGTTACGGCCCTAGCGGGGGGTATGAGCAGTTCTTC
TRBV30	-	-	13	TRBJ1-1	CAWRPRWNTEAFF	TGTGCCTGGAGACCGAGGTGGAACACTGAAGCTTTCTTT
TRBV28	once	TRBD1	14	TRBJ1-2	CASSTGGAPYGYTF	TGTGCCAGCAGCACAGGGGGCGCACCCTATGGCTACACCTTC
TRBV30	-	-	14	TRBJ1-5	CAVAGGGGNQPQHF	TGTGCCGTCGCGGGGGGTGGGGGCAATCAGCCCCAGCATTTT
TRBV11-3	-	TRBD1	13	TRBJ2-7	CASSSGQGYEQYF	TGTGCCAGCAGCTCGGGACAGGGCTACGAGCAGTACTTC
TRBV5-8	-	TRBD1	16	TRBJ1-2	CASSSPGTGRNYGYTF	TGTGCCAGCAGCTCGCCCGGGACAGGGCGTAACTATGGCTACACCTTC
TRBV24-1	-	-	13	TRBJ2-5	CATSDGSLETQYF	TGTGCCACCAGTGATGGTAGCTTGGAGACCCAGTACTTC
TRBV6-5	-	-	12	TRBJ2-3	CASRVQQDTQYF	TGTGCCAGTCGGGTCCAACAAGATACGCAGTATTTT
TRBV6-2/TRBV6-3	-	TRBD1	18	TRBJ1-5	CASSSGPGQGDLNQPQHF	TGTGCCAGCAGTTCAGGACCGGGACAGGGGGATTTAAATCAGCCCCAGCATTTT
TRBV2	-	TRBD1	16	TRBJ1-6	CASKVLGTDYNSPLHF	TGTGCCAGCAAAGTTCTCGGGACAGACTATAATTCACCCCTCCACTTT
TRBV6-5	-	TRBD1	15	TRBJ1-2	CASRKQGSANYGYTF	TGTGCCAGCAGAAAACAGGGGTCCGCTAACTATGGCTACACCTTC
TRBV5-1	-	TRBD2	15	TRBJ2-5	CASRMDSGGAKTQYF	TGCGCCAGCAGGATGGATAGCGGGGGGGCCAAGACCCAGTACTTC
TRBV14	-	-	16	TRBJ2-7	CASSQLRGSGMDEQYF	TGTGCCAGCAGCCAACTCCGGGGGTCAGGCATGGACGAGCAGTACTTC
TRBV7-8	-	-	14	TRBJ2-7	CASSLGGVGYEQYF	TGTGCCAGCAGCTTAGGGGGGGTGGGCTACGAGCAGTACTTC
TRBV2	-	-	14	TRBJ1-2	CASSETFTGYGYTF	TGTGCCAGCAGTGAAACCTTTACGGGATATGGCTACACCTTC
TRBV6-2/TRBV6-3	-	-	15	TRBJ2-1	CASSSEGLPYNEQFF	TGTGCCAGCAGTTCTGAGGGACTCCCCTACAATGAGCAGTTCTTC
TRBV27	-	-	13	TRBJ1-5	CASRPFAGQPQHF	TGTGCCAGCAGACCTTTTGCGGGGCAGCCCCAGCATTTT
TRBV15	-	TRBD1	15	TRBJ2-3	CATSRRGQGTDTQYF	TGTGCCACCAGCAGACGTGGACAGGGCACAGATACGCAGTATTTT
TRBV4-3	-	TRBD2	16	TRBJ2-3	CASSQEERGLTDTQYF	TGCGCCAGCAGCCAAGAAGAGCGGGGGCTCACAGATACGCAGTATTTT
TRBV6-5	-	-	15	TRBJ2-2	CASSYSSGVTGELFF	TGTGCCAGCAGTTACTCGTCAGGGGTCACCGGGGAGCTGTTTTTT
TRBV18	-	-	14	TRBJ1-2	CASSGGVIPYGYTF	TGTGCCAGCTCAGGGGGGGTTATCCCCTATGGCTACACCTTC
TRBV7-6	-	TRBD2	17	TRBJ2-3	CASSYASGTSGTDTQYF	TGTGCCAGCAGCTACGCATCCGGGACTAGCGGGACAGATACGCAGTATTTT
TRBV5-8	-	-	16	TRBJ1-4	CASSRPGGTANEKLFF	TGTGCCAGCAGCCGGCCGGGGGGGACGGCTAATGAAAAACTGTTTTTT
TRBV11-2	-	-	15	TRBJ2-5	CASSLNRLGPETQYF	TGTGCCAGCAGCTTAAACCGTTTGGGCCCAGAGACCCAGTACTTC
TRBV19	-	-	14	TRBJ1-5	CASSSSGGYQPQHF	TGTGCCAGTAGTAGCAGCGGGGGTTATCAGCCCCAGCATTTT
TRBV5-1	-	TRBD1	13	TRBJ2-7	CASSTGSSYEQYF	TGCGCCAGTTCGACAGGGAGCTCCTACGAGCAGTACTTC
TRBV4-3	medium-sized	-	17	TRBJ2-6	CASSQDASSSGANVLTF	TGCGCCAGCAGCCAAGATGCCTCGAGCTCTGGGGCCAACGTCCTGACTTTC